A single sample gave rise to the 25 T cell receptor beta chains below, sequenced in a study of T cells after yellow fever vaccination. MiXCR, applied by TCRdb to the 5' RACE reads, yields one record per CDR3 protein. The sample gives more than 200,000 distinct CDR3 sequences, around 3.5% of which show up once; under 20% is in the top ten. The source was PBMCs, collected 15 days after the yellow fever booster vaccination. All receptors derive from a man between 18 and 29 years old who received the YFV17D yellow fever vaccine.

At least ten counts were recorded for this clonotype. The chain combines TRBV29-1 with TRBJ2-2; the D gene is possibly TRBD2 (6 bases). Trimming shortened V by 1 base and J by 5 bases, and 11 bases separated the two germline ends. CDR1 and CDR2 from the germline V gene are SQVTM and ANQGSEA. The length of the CDR3 is 14 residues. In DNA form, the CDR3 reads TGCAGCGTTGAAGCCAGGGCGGGGACCGGGGAGCTGTTTTTT. Translated, it gives CSVEARAGTGELFF.

This clonotype showed up many times. This rearrangement joins TRBV5-1 to TRBJ2-1, with 8 bases lining up with TRBD2. The CDR3 is made up of 16 amino acids. The V and J ends lost 0 bases and 4 bases, in that order; junction bases with no gene match: 6. Germline assignment: CDR1 SGHRS and CDR2 YFSETQ. The CDR3 DNA sequence: TGCGCCAGCAGCTTGGAGCCGGCTAGCGGGTACAATGAGCAGTTCTTC. It yields the protein CASSLEPASGYNEQFF. The full variable domain, rest sourced from reference TRBV5-1 and TRBJ2-1, is KAGVTQTPRYLIKTRGQQVTLSCSPISGHRSVSWYQQTPGQGLQFLFEYFSETQRNKGNFPGRFSGRQFSNSRSEMNVSTLELGDSALYLCASSLEPASGYNEQFFGPGTRLTVL.

Many counts were recorded for this clonotype. This chain links TRBV20-1 with TRBJ2-7, with 12 bases matching TRBD1. Per germline, CDR1 DFQATT and CDR2 SNEGSKA (reference sequence). V lost 5 bases, J lost 1 base, and 3 bases stayed unmatched. There are 14 residues in the CDR3. The DNA for the CDR3 is TGCAGTGCTTGGGGACAGGGGGCATCCTACGAGCAGTACTTC. Its protein is CSAWGQGASYEQYF.

This clonotype was counted at least ten times. The J gene is TRBJ2-3, the V gene TRBV18; 13 bases align to TRBD2. Losses at the gene ends were 4 bases for V and 1 base for J; bases not matched to a gene: 11. This CDR3 has 19 residues. Germline V gives CDR1 KGHSH, CDR2 LQKENI. The CDR3 protein is CASSRAVIGTSGGTDTQYF. CDR3 nucleotides: TGTGCCAGCTCACGGGCCGTCATCGGGACTAGCGGGGGCACAGATACGCAGTATTTT.

Ten or more counts support this clonotype. The genes are TRBV6-5 and TRBJ2-6; D may be TRBD1 (6 bases). CDR1 and CDR2 (germline): MNHEY, SVGAGI. V was clipped by 5 bases and J by 4 bases, with 18 bases between them. The CDR3 sequence is 17 residues long. The CDR3 is CASSPTRGFYGANVLTF. The CDR3 coding sequence is TGTGCCAGCAGTCCAACCAGGGGCTTTTACGGGGCCAACGTCCTGACTTTC.

In this sample, this clonotype turned up many times. The genes are TRBV7-2 and TRBJ2-3; 7 nucleotides line up with TRBD2. The CDR3 length is 14 residues. Germline V gene data show CDR1 as SGHTA and CDR2 as FQGNSA. The junction had 6 bases not matched to a gene; V was cut back by 5 bases and J by 4 bases. CDR3 loop: CASSQRTSSDTQYF. The CDR3 DNA reads TGTGCCAGCAGCCAACGGACTAGTTCAGATACGCAGTATTTT.

The chain has TRBV7-9 and TRBJ1-2; no reliable D call. Germline-derived CDR1 and CDR2 are SEHNR and FQNEAQ (reference sequence). CDR3 size: 12 residues. V was cut by 1 base and J by 5 bases, with 5 bases left in between. The CDR3 DNA reads as TGTGCCAGCAGCTTAGGGCATTATGGCTACACCTTC. This sequence encodes CASSLGHYGYTF.

This clonotype was recorded at least ten times. The rearrangement uses TRBV20-1 and TRBJ2-1, with D unclear. Trimming removed 0 bases from V and 0 bases from J, with 9 bases in between. The CDR3 runs to 15 residues. Germline V lookup: CDR1 DFQATT, CDR2 SNEGSKA (reference sequence). The CDR3, as DNA: TGCAGTGCTAGAGATCCAAGAAGCTCCTACAATGAGCAGTTCTTC. Translated: CSARDPRSSYNEQFF.

This clonotype was counted at least ten times. The chain recombines TRBV20-1 with TRBJ1-5; D perhaps matches TRBD1 (5 bases). Germline V gives CDR1 DFQATT, CDR2 SNEGSKA (reference sequence). This CDR3 region has 13 residues. V was trimmed by 0 bases and J by 5 bases, leaving 8 bases between them. In DNA, the CDR3 is TGCAGTGCTAGAGATGGGGGGGATCAGCCCCAGCATTTT. This gives the protein CSARDGGDQPQHF.

This clonotype occurred many times. The gene calls are TRBV20-1 and TRBJ2-1, with D possibly TRBD1 on 5 matching bases. The CDR3 totals 14 residues. V lost 3 bases and J lost 1, with 10 bases in between. The V gene's germline CDR1 is DFQATT and CDR2 SNEGSKA (reference sequence). The CDR3 DNA reads as TGCAGTGCTAGGGACACGGTATCCTACAATGAGCAGTTCTTC. The encoded protein is CSARDTVSYNEQFF.

This clonotype occurred many times. The V and J genes are TRBV5-1 and TRBJ2-2; D possibly corresponds to TRBD1 (6 bases). This CDR3 is built from 14 residues. V was pared by 8 bases and J by 5 bases, with 16 bases between. CDR1 SGHRS and CDR2 YFSETQ come from the germline V gene. DNA of the CDR3: TGCGCCAGTTCGTACAGGGAGAGGACCGGGGAGCTGTTTTTT. Its protein product is CASSYRERTGELFF.

In its sample, this clonotype was seen many times. This chain connects TRBV6-2 or TRBV6-3 to TRBJ2-3; D ambiguous. CDR3 length: 12 residues. V was clipped by 2 bases and J by 4 bases, with 4 bases between them. The germline V gene has CDR1 MNHEY and CDR2 SVGEGT. CDR3 nucleotides: TGTGCCAGCAGTTACGAGTCAGATACGCAGTATTTT. This encodes CASSYESDTQYF.

In its sample, this clonotype was seen many times. The rearrangement links TRBV25-1 to TRBJ2-3; D ambiguous. V was pared by 5 bases and J by 6 bases, with 15 bases between. The CDR3 sequence is 14 residues long. CDR1 is MGHDK and CDR2 is SYGVNS in the germline V gene. This CDR3 reads CASSPPVGVDTQYF. The CDR3 region has the DNA TGTGCCAGCAGTCCCCCCGTTGGGGTTGATACGCAGTATTTT.

This clonotype was seen repeatedly, ten times or more. V and J are TRBV6-2 or TRBV6-3 and TRBJ2-5; 8 bases line up with TRBD1. This CDR3 contains 14 residues. Germline CDR1 is MNHEY and CDR2 is SVGEGT. With V trimmed by 7 bases and J by 5 bases, 9 bases remained unmatched. The CDR3 nucleotides read TGTGCCAGCAATGACAGGGGATTGAGGGAGACCCAGTACTTC. This translates into CASNDRGLRETQYF.

This clonotype was picked up many times. The chain joins TRBV12-3 or TRBV12-4 to TRBJ2-7, with D perhaps matching TRBD1 or TRBD2 (5 bases each). This CDR3 comprises 15 residues. Deletions cut 6 bases from V and 3 bases from J, with 18 bases between. CDR3 loop: CASRHRDVDSYEQYF. As DNA, the CDR3 is TGTGCCAGCAGGCACCGGGACGTCGATAGCTACGAGCAGTACTTC.

This clonotype was counted ten times or more. The chain joins TRBV27 to TRBJ1-1; 9 nucleotides match TRBD1. The CDR3 spans 15 residues. Germline CDR1 is MNHEY and CDR2 is SMNVEV (reference sequence). The ends lost 2 bases at V and 3 bases at J; junction bases unmatched: 4. CDR3 in amino acids: CASSLGTGSHTEAFF. DNA of the CDR3: TGTGCCAGCAGTTTAGGGACAGGGTCGCACACTGAAGCTTTCTTT.

This clonotype appeared many times. This chain connects TRBV7-2 to TRBJ2-2; D remains unclear. The CDR3 runs to 16 residues. The V gene lost 1 base and the J gene lost 1 base, with 10 bases spanning the gap. Germline V lookup: CDR1 SGHTA, CDR2 FQGNSA. The CDR3 loop is CASSLDPPGNTGELFF. CDR3 bases: TGTGCCAGCAGCTTAGATCCTCCAGGGAACACCGGGGAGCTGTTTTTT.

There are many counts of this clonotype. The chain couples TRBV9 to TRBJ1-2; weak D call: TRBD1 (5 bases). Germline CDR1 is SGDLS and CDR2 is YYNGEE. V dropped 4 bases and J dropped 1 base, with 14 bases sitting between them. This CDR3 has 15 amino acids. CDR3 in DNA: TGTGCCAGCAGCCCACAGGCATCCCTTAACTATGGCTACACCTTC. Encoded protein: CASSPQASLNYGYTF.

The sample holds many counts of this clonotype. This chain joins TRBV7-8 and TRBJ2-1; possibly TRBD1 for D (5 bases). The CDR3 contains 15 residues. Germline CDR1 is SGHVS and CDR2 is FQNEAQ. V was trimmed by 1 base and J by 7 bases, leaving 14 bases between them. The CDR3 DNA reads as TGTGCCAGCAGCTTAGTTGGGGCCGTCTTGAATGAGCAGTTCTTC. It translates to CASSLVGAVLNEQFF.

This clonotype occurred many times. The V call is TRBV5-6, the J call TRBJ2-2; the match to TRBD2 covers 15 bases. Per the germline V gene, CDR1 is SGHDT and CDR2 is YYEEEE. The trim removed 4 bases at V and 8 bases at J, leaving 6 bases unmatched. This CDR3 has 16 residues. CDR3 loop: CASSRWTSGGAGELFF. The CDR3 bases are TGTGCCAGCAGCCGATGGACTAGCGGGGGGGCAGGGGAGCTGTTTTTT.

There are many counts of this clonotype. The J gene is TRBJ2-4, the V gene TRBV19; possible D gene TRBD1, 5 bases. V was cut by 3 bases and J by 3 bases, with 15 bases left in between. Germline CDR1 is LNHDA and CDR2 is SQIVND (reference sequence). The CDR3 is made up of 16 amino acids. The CDR3 DNA reads as TGTGCCAGTAGTATGGTGATAGGGGTTGGCAAAAACATTCAGTACTTC. Translated, it gives CASSMVIGVGKNIQYF.

This clonotype was recorded many times. The chain employs TRBV5-6 and TRBJ1-2; TRBD1 might be the D (6 bases). Germline assignment: CDR1 SGHDT and CDR2 YYEEEE. Trimming took off 2 bases at V and 3 bases at J, with 11 bases between the two ends. The CDR3 runs 14 residues. CDR3 amino acids: CASSFFRGYYGYTF. Written as DNA, the CDR3 is TGTGCCAGCAGCTTTTTTAGGGGGTACTATGGCTACACCTTC.

The rearrangement joins TRBV27 to TRBJ1-1, with no clear D. V lost 5 bases to trimming and J lost 0 bases, with 7 bases between them. Germline-derived CDR1 and CDR2 are MNHEY and SMNVEV (reference sequence). The CDR3 length is 13 residues. CDR3 sequence reads: CASSMGVNTEAFF. The DNA of the CDR3 is TGTGCCAGCAGTATGGGAGTGAACACTGAAGCTTTCTTT.

J is TRBJ1-2 and V is TRBV11-2; 7 bases are shared with TRBD1. Germline V gene lookup returns CDR1 SGHAT and CDR2 FQNNGV. The CDR3 sequence is 14 residues long. V trimming: 5 bases; J trimming: 5 bases; junction bases outside the gene matches: 8. CDR3 DNA: TGTGCCAGCAGCATCCCCGGGACAGATTATGGCTACACCTTC. It yields the protein CASSIPGTDYGYTF.

This clonotype was recorded many times. The rearrangement links TRBV18 to TRBJ2-6; D uncertain. V lost 6 bases to trimming and J lost 1 base, with 13 bases between them. CDR1 is KGHSH, CDR2 LQKENI, per germline. The CDR3 has 16 amino acids. CDR3 in amino acids: CASSSDLNSGANVLTF. The CDR3 DNA reads TGTGCCAGCTCGTCGGATCTGAATTCTGGGGCCAACGTCCTGACTTTC. Together with reference TRBV18 and TRBJ2-6, the CDR3 gives the full variable domain: NAGVMQNPRHLVRRRGQEARLRCSPMKGHSHVYWYRQLPEEGLKFMVYLQKENIIDESGMPKERFSAEFPKEGPSILRIQQVVRGDSAAYFCASSSDLNSGANVLTFGAGSRLTVL.